Included here is one TCR beta chain sequence, with context. The sample comes from a study of blood T cell repertoires in COVID-19. Study in general: Samples of COVID-19 (acute and convalescent) were obtained from the United States, Italy and Spain. T cells, B-cell-depleted T cells, or PBMCs supplied cDNA or gDNA.

Clones were read by immunoSEQ multiplex PCR, and TCRdb kept only the in-frame ones, dropping some. The sample includes 200,000 or so clones, 87% seen only once; the top ten take about 2%. The clonotype comes from a man aged 35-49 years with active or convalescent COVID-19. Material: peripheral blood.

The chain's CDR3 is CAIQLLGEEAFF. Written as DNA, the CDR3 is TGTGCCATCCAGCTCCTCGGAGAAGAAGCTTTCTTT. The chain links TRBV28 to TRBJ1-1; D is unclear. The germline gives CDR1 MDHEN, CDR2 SYDVKM. The CDR3 has 12 amino acids. The V and J ends lost 10 bases and 8 bases respectively, with 17 bases between them.